This T cell receptor beta chain was recovered during a study of blood T cell repertoires in COVID-19. Trimming stripped 4 bases from V and 7 bases from J, with 11 bases between. Germline CDR1 MNHEY, CDR2 SMNVEV (reference sequence). There are 12 residues in the CDR3. Using immunoSEQ multiplex PCR, the repertoire was profiled, and TCRdb retains in-frame clones only, with some absent. The sample consists of approximately 200,000 clones, approximately 90% of them appearing once. The source material was peripheral blood. The chain is built from TRBV27 and TRBJ2-7; maybe TRBD1 (5 bases). The TCR comes from a man aged 25 to 40 with COVID-19, enrolled during active disease. DNA of the CDR3: TGTGCCAGCAGTTCGAGCGACAGAGAGCAGTACTTC. This translates into CASSSSDREQYF.